This T cell receptor (beta chain) is drawn from a study of radiation and T cells in renal cell carcinoma. Study as a whole: Nephrectomy followed 15 Gy stereotactic body radiation by 4 weeks.

Study-wide points: From baseline, blood top tumor clonotypes peaked at 2 weeks post-radiation.

V dropped 5 bases and J dropped 0 bases, with 10 bases sitting between them. CDR1 is GTSNPN, CDR2 SVGIG, per germline (reference sequence). The CDR3 has 13 residues. Time point in this sample: blood 2 weeks post-SBRT. Treatment: 15 Gy SBRT to primary tumor, nephrectomy 4 weeks later. Serial blood draws occurred at baseline and 2 and 4 weeks post-SBRT. Note on this clone: No antigen is known for it.

This table comes from immunoSEQ multiplex PCR, and its TCRdb copy is limited to in-frame clones, with some not included. Of 100,000 to 150,000 clones in the sample, over 75% were seen once. The chain links TRBV30 to TRBJ1-2; possible D gene TRBD1, 5 bases. This sequence was found in a man aged 50 to 59 with renal cell carcinoma. The sequenced sample was blood, obtained from a patient whose treatment included radiotherapy and nephrectomy. The CDR3 sequence: CAWAQGTNYGYTF. CDR3 DNA: TGTGCCTGGGCGCAGGGTACTAACTATGGCTACACCTTC.